A selection of T cell receptor beta chains follows, all from one sample in a study of OX40 agonist ivuxolimab in advanced cancers. Measured with immunoSEQ multiplex PCR; TCRdb has only the in-frame clones, and not every one. The sample yields approximately 41,000 clones, 80% to 90% seen once. This material consisted of CD4+ or CD8+ T cells sorted from blood, taken in a trial of the OX40 agonist ivuxolimab. The receptor set was obtained from an adult with an advanced solid tumor such as melanoma, head and neck, liver or kidney cancer. CDR3s leave out the opening cysteine and the closing phenylalanine or tryptophan.

>TRBJ2-1|TRBV27
ASSTRWASGGPAGEF
>TRBJ2-7|TRBV6-5
ASSISYEQY
>TRBJ1-1|TRBV4-3
ASSQDWGTEAF
>TRBJ2-1|TRBV6-6
ASSAGTATYNEQF
>TRBJ1-2|TRBV27
ASSYRQGANGYT
>TRBJ2-2|TRBV9
ASSGTGENTGELF
>TRBJ2-2|TRBV9
ASSAPRQGGTGELF
>TRBJ1-4|TRBV19
ASSTGTGHEKLF
>.|TRBV27
ASSYGTSGYEQY
>TRBJ1-1|TRBV19
ASSEDWDLYTEAF
>TRBJ2-7|TRBV5-1
ASSLRDRGNEQY
>TRBJ1-2|TRBV4-1
ASSQDATGRYGYT
>TRBJ2-1|TRBV7-2
ASSSAGLVLPPNEQF
>TRBJ2-7|TRBV7-2
ASSLQVYEQY
>TRBJ2-1|TRBV21-1
AGSRHWQF
>TRBJ1-2|TRBV4-2
ASSFYGAYYGYT
>TRBJ1-2|TRBV9
ASSPLDGTESYGYT
>TRBJ2-7|TRBV9
ASSGGLAGDYEQY
>TRBJ2-3|TRBV11-2
ASSLAGDTDTQY
>TRBJ2-6|TRBV27
ASSFRSGANVLT
>TRBJ2-5|TRBV27
ASSPVSFAETQY
>TRBJ1-1|TRBV5-6
ASSFDRGEAF
>TRBJ1-1|TRBV7-2
ASSLNPLPGQLNTEAF
>TRBJ2-7|TRBV4-3
ASSQDAAGVSEQY
>TRBJ2-2|TRBV28
ASGIHSTNTGELF
>TRBJ1-1|TRBV4-1
ASSHSDGTGDTEAF
>TRBJ2-2|TRBV27
ASSLYQTGELF
>TRBJ2-3|TRBV28
ASSFVRDTQY
>TRBJ1-5|TRBV4-1
ASSQDKGLGQPQH
>TRBJ2-7|TRBV5-4
ASSSFGGTGSYEQY
>TRBJ2-7|TRBV7-2
ASSRADSSYEQY
>TRBJ2-6|TRBV27
ASSGTSSGANVLT
>TRBJ2-7|TRBV28
ASSLARGLLYEQY
>TRBJ2-7|TRBV29-1
SVEDGQTYEQY
>TRBJ2-5|TRBV10-1
ASSGRETQY
>TRBJ2-2|TRBV9
ASSPGTGSTGELF
>TRBJ2-1|TRBV20-1
SANHYNEQF
>TRBJ1-1|TRBV30
AWALQGNTEAF
>TRBJ2-3|TRBV10-2
ASSESRPGTDTQY
>TRBJ1-5|TRBV6-5
ASSYSDGSNQPQH
>TRBJ2-5|TRBV27
ASSFLGVSTTETQY
>TRBJ2-7|TRBV6-5
ASSVRDSYYEQY
>TRBJ2-3|TRBV9
ASSAYWDTQY
>TRBJ2-1|TRBV7-9
ASSRLIDEQF